This T cell receptor beta chain was obtained from a study of cytomegalovirus exposure and HLA in healthy donors. The study's findings and limits: Later analysis indicated greater clonal expansion among HLA-associated TCR beta chains than among equally common other chains.

Trimming removed 6 bases at V and 1 base at J, with 16 bases between. There are 15 residues in the CDR3. Germline loops: CDR1 SGHAT, CDR2 FQDESV (reference sequence). With regard to this clone: What it binds is not known.

13 Jbeta primers and 60 Vbeta primers were used for the PCR. Authors' methods: About 10 million shared chains were among around 80 million unique TCR beta chains counted in a later analysis. Sequencing was performed with immunoSEQ multiplex PCR; in TCRdb, only in-frame clones are kept and a portion is missing. The V and J calls and clone size were taken over from that table, and D and trimming were inferred from the DNA. The table records 50,000 to 65,000 clones, 70% to 80% of them present only once. Input material: PBMCs. The rearrangement links TRBV11-1 to TRBJ2-7; weak D call: TRBD1 (6 bases). This TCR came from a man in his fifties in good health and CMV-seropositive. The CDR3 sequence is CASSHGQKKSYEQYF. CDR3 DNA: TGTGCCAGCAGTCACGGACAGAAAAAGTCCTACGAGCAGTACTTC.